These T cell receptor beta chains were read from a single sample in a study of T cells in Graves' hyperthyroidism and ophthalmopathy. TCRdb passed the multiplex PCR reads through MiXCR, listing each CDR3 protein once. The sample comprises about 360,000 distinct CDR3 sequences, around 14% of which are singletons, and 9.2% rests with the top ten. The sequenced sample consisted of blood. Every receptor here comes from a woman aged 18-29 years with Graves' hyperthyroidism. Each CDR3 is given with its conserved first and last residue. Each record gives: clone size, J gene, D gene, V gene, CDR3 protein, CDR3 DNA. The D gene is left open where the match is weak. Some rows mark clone size as missing; the rest say once, few, many or name a class of expanded clone.

abundance: few; j_gene: TRBJ1-1; d_gene: NA; v_gene: TRBV4-1; CDR3aa: CASSGFAGLLTEAFF; CDR3nt: TGCGCCAGCAGCGGCTTCGCAGGCCTTCTCACTGAAGCTTTCTTT
abundance: NA; j_gene: TRBJ2-1; d_gene: NA; v_gene: TRBV12-3/TRBV12-4; CDR3aa: CASSFGTQQFF; CDR3nt: TGTGCCAGCAGTTTTGGGACGCAGCAGTTCTTC
abundance: many; j_gene: TRBJ2-1; d_gene: NA; v_gene: TRBV20-1; CDR3aa: CSVPSWGHEQFF; CDR3nt: TGCAGTGTCCCGTCCTGGGGGCATGAGCAGTTCTTC
abundance: NA; j_gene: TRBJ1-2; d_gene: NA; v_gene: TRBV7-3; CDR3aa: CASSPSTDYGYTF; CDR3nt: TGTGCCAGCAGCCCTTCCACGGACTATGGCTACACCTTC
abundance: many; j_gene: TRBJ1-4; d_gene: TRBD1; v_gene: TRBV2; CDR3aa: CASNPTGPNEKLFF; CDR3nt: TGTGCCAGCAATCCGACAGGGCCCAATGAAAAACTGTTTTTT
abundance: few; j_gene: TRBJ2-2; d_gene: NA; v_gene: TRBV5-6; CDR3aa: CASSLASGTGELFF; CDR3nt: TGTGCCAGCAGCCTCGCGTCAGGCACCGGGGAGCTGTTTTTT
abundance: many; j_gene: TRBJ1-1; d_gene: TRBD1; v_gene: TRBV20-1; CDR3aa: CSAEGARTEAFF; CDR3nt: TGCAGTGCTGAGGGGGCGCGCACTGAAGCTTTCTTT
abundance: many; j_gene: TRBJ2-5; d_gene: NA; v_gene: TRBV3-1; CDR3aa: CASYGLGGLKTQYF; CDR3nt: TGTGCCAGCTACGGACTCGGGGGCCTTAAGACCCAGTACTTC
abundance: few; j_gene: TRBJ2-7; d_gene: NA; v_gene: TRBV30; CDR3aa: CAWNVRLTYEQYF; CDR3nt: TGTGCCTGGAATGTACGCCTAACCTACGAGCAGTACTTC
abundance: many; j_gene: TRBJ2-7; d_gene: NA; v_gene: TRBV4-3; CDR3aa: CASSQDKQASYEQYF; CDR3nt: TGCGCCAGCAGCCAAGATAAGCAGGCGTCCTACGAGCAGTACTTC
abundance: many; j_gene: TRBJ2-3; d_gene: TRBD2; v_gene: TRBV27; CDR3aa: CASSLRLAGGQDTQYF; CDR3nt: TGTGCCAGCAGTTTAAGACTAGCGGGGGGGCAGGATACGCAGTATTTT
abundance: many; j_gene: TRBJ2-7; d_gene: NA; v_gene: TRBV28; CDR3aa: CASSLPRGTSYEQYF; CDR3nt: TGTGCCAGCAGTTTACCCAGGGGAACAAGCTACGAGCAGTACTTC
abundance: NA; j_gene: TRBJ2-7; d_gene: TRBD1; v_gene: TRBV10-2; CDR3aa: CASSEAGTGFYEQYF; CDR3nt: TGCGCCAGCAGTGAGGCCGGGACAGGGTTCTACGAGCAGTACTTC
abundance: NA; j_gene: TRBJ2-2; d_gene: TRBD2; v_gene: TRBV19; CDR3aa: CASSAGTSGWFPNTGELFF; CDR3nt: TGTGCCAGTAGCGCCGGGACTAGCGGGTGGTTTCCGAACACCGGGGAGCTGTTTTTT